The 9 T cell receptor beta chains presented below share a single source sample, sequenced in a study of cytomegalovirus exposure and HLA in healthy donors. Method: immunoSEQ multiplex PCR; TCRdb's copy keeps in-frame clones and lacks some. This table has about 180,000 clones, 87% appearing once. Sequenced material: PBMCs. All receptors derive from a woman aged 25 to 45 in good health and CMV-seronegative.

J is TRBJ1-2 and V is TRBV18; D uncertain. Germline lookup yields CDR1 KGHSH and CDR2 LQKENI. The CDR3 runs to 16 residues. The V gene lost 8 bases and the J gene lost 0 bases, with 19 bases spanning the gap. CDR3 nucleotide sequence: TGTGCCAGCCCCCCGAGAGGGTACAAAGCTAACTATGGCTACACCTTC. Translation: CASPPRGYKANYGYTF.

The chain recombines TRBV7-6 with TRBJ2-1; D is unresolved. The ends were cut back, 1 base at V and 6 bases at J, with 4 bases in the middle. CDR3 length equals 12 residues. Germline CDR1 reads SGHVS; CDR2 reads FNYEAQ. CDR3 loop: CASSLGLNEQFF. CDR3 DNA sequence: TGTGCCAGCAGCTTAGGTCTCAATGAGCAGTTCTTC.

This sequence joins TRBV18 and TRBJ1-5; D unresolved. V was clipped by 3 bases and J by 0 bases, with 15 bases between them. The CDR3 sequence is 17 residues long. Germline V CDR1 and CDR2: KGHSH, LQKENI. The CDR3 bases are TGTGCCAGCTCACCCGAAAGAGCGTACTATAGCAATCAGCCCCAGCATTTT. Protein product: CASSPERAYYSNQPQHF.

V and J are TRBV4-1 and TRBJ2-7; TRBD1 matches at 7 bases. Trimming took 4 bases from V and 2 from J; bases not matched to a gene: 5. Germline V gene lookup returns CDR1 MGHRA and CDR2 YSYEKL. The CDR3 has 14 residues. CDR3 nucleotides: TGCGCCAGCAGCCTCCAGCAGGGGGCCTACGAGCAGTACTTC. This translates into CASSLQQGAYEQYF.

J is TRBJ2-7 and V is TRBV29-1; a weak D match, TRBD1 (6 bases). The V end lost 2 bases, the J end lost 7 bases, and 12 bases lay between the germline ends. The CDR3 sequence is 12 residues long. The germline V gene encodes CDR1 SQVTM and CDR2 ANQGSEA. The CDR3 DNA follows: TGCAGCGTTGAACTAATCGGGACAGAGCAGTACTTC. As protein: CSVELIGTEQYF.

The V and J genes are TRBV4-3 and TRBJ2-2; a weak D match, TRBD1 (5 bases). V lost 0 bases, J lost 13 bases, and 15 bases lay in between. The length of the CDR3 is 14 residues. Looked up from germline, CDR1 is LGHNA and CDR2 is YSLEER. CDR3 coding DNA: TGCGCCAGCAGCCAAGATGTGGTGTCAAGGGGGCTGTTTTTT. Protein sequence: CASSQDVVSRGLFF.

Concerning this clone: The same CDR3 also results from other DNA sequences found in this sample. This chain uses TRBV5-1 with TRBJ2-2; 7 nucleotides line up with TRBD1. Germline assignment: CDR1 SGHRS and CDR2 YFSETQ. Trimming cost V 0 bases and J 2 bases; bases outside gene matches: 1. This CDR3 comprises 15 residues. DNA of the CDR3: TGCGCCAGCAGCTTGGGACAGGGAAACACCGGGGAGCTGTTTTTT. Its protein is CASSLGQGNTGELFF. Variable domain in full (rest from reference TRBV5-1 and TRBJ2-2): KAGVTQTPRYLIKTRGQQVTLSCSPISGHRSVSWYQQTPGQGLQFLFEYFSETQRNKGNFPGRFSGRQFSNSRSEMNVSTLELGDSALYLCASSLGQGNTGELFFGEGSRLTVL.

The gene calls are TRBV2 and TRBJ2-7; possible D gene TRBD2, 6 bases. CDR3 length equals 15 residues. V was cut by 7 bases and J by 2 bases, with 18 bases left in between. Germline CDR1 is SNHLY and CDR2 is FYNNEI. The DNA of the CDR3 is TGTGCCAGCAACGAGGCGCGGGGACTTACCTACGAGCAGTACTTC. Translation: CASNEARGLTYEQYF.

The rearrangement links TRBV4-1 to TRBJ2-3, with 7 nucleotides matching TRBD1. This CDR3 is 15 amino acids long. V dropped 4 bases and J dropped 1; count of bases not matched to a gene: 5. CDR1 is MGHRA and CDR2 is YSYEKL in the germline V gene. CDR3 sequence (DNA): TGCGCCAGCAGCCCCGGGACAGCGGGCACAGATACGCAGTATTTT. Residues: CASSPGTAGTDTQYF.